This entry describes one T cell receptor (beta chain). Its antigen is still unknown. Germline values: CDR1 LNHDA, CDR2 SQIVND (reference sequence). V was pared by 0 bases and J by 3 bases, with 11 bases between. The CDR3 has 15 amino acids. The repertoire was sequenced with immunoSEQ multiplex PCR; TCRdb's copy has only in-frame clones and lacks some. The data contain roughly 18,000 clones, over 75% of them singletons. These data are taken from a study of cytotoxic CD8 clonotypes in ibrutinib-treated CLL. Study information: Partial response occurred in approximately 25 patients and complete response in 2; at median around 70 months, approximately 14 remained remitted and some 12 progressed. The study, taken as a whole, reports: Baseline clonality, higher than in age-matched healthy donors, tracked circulating CD8+ T-cell counts.

This TCR was recovered from a human donor with chronic lymphocytic leukemia. V is TRBV19 and J is TRBJ1-1, with D hard to call. This sample comprised PBMCs, obtained before ibrutinib treatment. The CDR3 here is CASSIDGVWDTEAFF. For the CDR3, the DNA is TGTGCCAGTAGTATAGACGGGGTTTGGGACACTGAAGCTTTCTTT.